One sample yielded the 32 T cell receptor beta chains listed below, sequenced in a study of T cell responses to AZD1222 COVID-19 vaccine. The table came from immunoSEQ multiplex PCR; TCRdb's copy has only in-frame clones and leaves some out. The table has about 100,000 clones, roughly nine tenths seen once; the top ten hold about 1.8%. The specimen was peripheral blood, collected on day 0 of AZD1222 vaccination. These receptor sequences come from an adult in good health.

This clone was seen a single time. V is TRBV6-5 and J is TRBJ2-2; D not resolved. Germline V gives CDR1 MNHEY, CDR2 SVGAGI. V lost 2 bases and J lost 8, with 9 bases in between. The CDR3 covers 13 residues. In DNA, the CDR3 is TGTGCCAGCAGTTACGTGGGGTTAGGGGAGCTGTTTTTT. It encodes CASSYVGLGELFF.

The chain links TRBV6-5 to TRBJ2-3, with 10 bases matching TRBD2. CDR1 MNHEY and CDR2 SVGAGI come from the germline V gene. The CDR3 is 16 residues long. V trimming: 2 bases; J trimming: 2 bases; junction bases outside the gene matches: 4. In nucleotides, the CDR3 is TGTGCCAGCAGTTACCAGGGACTAGCGTCCACAGATACGCAGTATTTT. Protein sequence: CASSYQGLASTDTQYF.

The V and J genes are TRBV7-8 and TRBJ1-1; D unclear. There are 13 residues in the CDR3. The V end was cut by 8 bases, the J end by 0 bases, with 10 bases between. Germline CDR1 and CDR2: SGHVS and FQNEAQ. CDR3 loop: CASRGQLNTEAFF. Written as DNA, the CDR3 is TGTGCCAGCCGAGGCCAGTTGAACACTGAAGCTTTCTTT.

The V gene is TRBV7-9, the J gene TRBJ2-5, with a possible D match to TRBD1 (5 bases). Deletions cut 5 bases from V and 4 bases from J, with 14 bases between. The germline gives CDR1 SEHNR, CDR2 FQNEAQ (reference sequence). This CDR3 has 14 residues. CDR3 bases: TGTGCCAGCAGCCTGGGGCAGTTACGAGAGACCCAGTACTTC. Translating gives CASSLGQLRETQYF. The full variable domain, its missing parts supplied by reference TRBV7-9 and TRBJ2-5, is DTGVSQNPRHKITKRGQNVTFRCDPISEHNRLYWYRQTLGQGPEFLTYFQNEAQLEKSRLLSDRFSAERPKGSFSTLEIQRTEQGDSAMYLCASSLGQLRETQYFGPGTRLLVL.

The chain employs TRBV28 and TRBJ2-1; no clear D gene. This CDR3 has 12 amino acids. Germline-derived CDR1 and CDR2 are MDHEN and SYDVKM. Trimming took off 3 bases at V and 8 bases at J, with 8 bases between the two ends. The CDR3 sequence: CASSFRPDEQFF. For the CDR3, the DNA is TGTGCCAGCAGTTTCCGCCCCGATGAGCAGTTCTTC.

In its sample, this clone was seen once. The rearrangement uses TRBV28 and TRBJ1-1, with D unresolved. CDR1 is MDHEN, CDR2 SYDVKM, per germline. This CDR3 spans 10 amino acids. Deletions cut 7 bases from V and 6 bases from J, with 6 bases between. The CDR3 loop reads CASNPAEAFF. The CDR3 DNA reads TGTGCCAGCAACCCAGCTGAAGCTTTCTTT.

The chain has TRBV7-6 and TRBJ2-1; 7 bases fit TRBD2. The CDR3 has 16 amino acids. V shed 1 base and J 0 bases; nucleotides not matched to a gene: 3. Germline CDR1 SGHVS, CDR2 FNYEAQ. CDR3 loop: CASSLETGGSYNEQFF. The CDR3 bases are TGTGCCAGCAGCTTAGAGACGGGAGGCTCCTACAATGAGCAGTTCTTC.

V gene TRBV5-1 combines with J gene TRBJ1-2; TRBD1 aligns across 9 bases. The junction had 10 bases not matched to a gene; V was cut back by 0 bases and J by 7 bases. CDR1 SGHRS and CDR2 YFSETQ come from the germline V gene. The CDR3 covers 16 residues. CDR3: CASSLVMGQGAGGYTF. DNA for the CDR3: TGCGCCAGCAGCTTGGTAATGGGACAGGGAGCAGGTGGCTACACCTTC.

V gene TRBV18 combines with J gene TRBJ2-7; 12 nucleotides match TRBD2. Germline V gene lookup returns CDR1 KGHSH and CDR2 LQKENI. The CDR3 sequence is 17 residues long. J was trimmed by 2 bases and V by 4 bases; bases with no gene match: 9. Written as DNA, the CDR3 is TGTGCCAGCTCACAAGGGGCGGGACTAGCGGGCACCTACGAGCAGTACTTC. Its protein product is CASSQGAGLAGTYEQYF.

Here the CDR3 DNA reads TGTGCCAGCAGCCGTGGGGCGGGGGCCGTTTTATATAGCAATCAGCCCCAGCATTTT. This sequence encodes CASSRGAGAVLYSNQPQHF. The chain is built from TRBV21-1 and TRBJ1-5. TRBV21-1 is a documented pseudogene. CDR3 length: 19 residues.

To note about this clone: Other DNA sequences from this sample encode an identical CDR3 as well. The chain recombines TRBV6-5 with TRBJ1-5; D call uncertain. Germline V gene lookup returns CDR1 MNHEY and CDR2 SVGAGI. This CDR3 has 13 residues. V was pared by 6 bases and J by 4 bases, with 10 bases between. CDR3 DNA sequence: TGTGCCAGCAGCCCAAGGGAAAATCAGCCCCAGCATTTT. Its protein product is CASSPRENQPQHF.

This chain connects TRBV18 to TRBJ2-7; D ambiguous. The length of the CDR3 is 13 residues. Between the trimmed V and J ends, which lost 3 bases and 9 bases, there was a span of 15 bases. The germline V gene has CDR1 KGHSH and CDR2 LQKENI. The CDR3 DNA sequence: TGTGCCAGCTCACCTCCGGCCCGTGGTGGGCAGTACTTC. This codes for CASSPPARGGQYF. Full variable domain (rest looked up from reference TRBV18 and TRBJ2-7): NAGVMQNPRHLVRRRGQEARLRCSPMKGHSHVYWYRQLPEEGLKFMVYLQKENIIDESGMPKERFSAEFPKEGPSILRIQQVVRGDSAAYFCASSPPARGGQYFGPGTRLTVT.

This chain uses TRBV10-2 with TRBJ1-6; 7 bases are shared with TRBD1. V dropped 6 bases and J dropped 6; count of bases not matched to a gene: 5. This CDR3 comprises 14 residues. CDR1 is WSHSY and CDR2 is SAAADI in the germline V gene. CDR3 bases: TGCGCCAGCAGACTCGGGACAGTTAATTCACCCCTCCACTTT. The encoded protein is CASRLGTVNSPLHF.

The chain uses TRBV3-1 (or the pseudogene TRBV3-2) and TRBJ2-1, with unresolved D. Germline V CDR1 and CDR2: LGHDT, YNNKEL (reference sequence). The CDR3 is made up of 14 amino acids. Trimming removed 6 bases at V and 3 bases at J, with 12 bases between. The CDR3 region is CASSRRVLYNEQFF. The CDR3 nucleotides are TGTGCCAGCAGTCGACGTGTCCTCTACAATGAGCAGTTCTTC.

The chain uses TRBV7-9 and TRBJ1-1; no clear D gene. The CDR3 covers 13 residues. The germline V and J ends were trimmed by 7 bases and 0 bases, with 9 bases remaining between them. Germline loops: CDR1 SEHNR, CDR2 FQNEAQ (reference sequence). The CDR3 is CASKPEMNTEAFF. The CDR3 coding sequence is TGTGCCAGCAAACCGGAAATGAACACTGAAGCTTTCTTT.

V usage is TRBV5-8 and J usage is TRBJ2-7; the match to TRBD2 covers 9 bases. This CDR3 contains 18 residues. After removal of 4 bases from V and 4 bases from J, the junction contained 18 bases not matched to a gene. CDR1 and CDR2 from the germline V gene are SGHTS and YDEGEE. CDR3: CASSPEIGSGRSRYEQYF. CDR3 nucleotide sequence: TGTGCCAGCAGCCCCGAGATTGGGAGCGGGAGGTCCAGATACGAGCAGTACTTC.

Only one count was recorded for this clone. V and J are TRBV11-3 and TRBJ1-2; D is undetermined. Between the trimmed V and J ends, which lost 4 bases and 6 bases, there was a span of 9 bases. The CDR3 covers 12 residues. The germline V gene encodes CDR1 SGHNT and CDR2 YENEEA. CDR3 coding DNA: TGTGCCAGCAGCTCGAGACGGGATGGCTACACCTTC. Its protein product is CASSSRRDGYTF.

The gene calls are TRBV13 and TRBJ1-5, with D maybe TRBD1 (5 bases). CDR3 length equals 14 residues. CDR1 is PRHDT and CDR2 is FYEKMQ in the germline V gene (reference sequence). Trimming left V 5 bases short and J 3 bases short, with 11 bases between. CDR3 protein: CASSAGLDNQPQHF. CDR3 sequence (DNA): TGTGCCAGCAGCGCAGGGTTGGACAATCAGCCCCAGCATTTT.

This rearrangement joins TRBV5-6 to TRBJ2-5; possibly TRBD1 for D (5 bases). Per the germline V gene, CDR1 is SGHDT and CDR2 is YYEEEE. The CDR3 extends over 15 amino acids. V was trimmed by 5 bases and J by 5 bases, leaving 19 bases between them. The CDR3 is CASRGRVSPWETQYF. The CDR3, as DNA: TGTGCCAGCAGGGGCAGGGTATCACCATGGGAGACCCAGTACTTC.

Only one count was recorded for this clone. The genes are TRBV5-7 and TRBJ2-7; the D is unclear. TRBV5-7 falls under the ORF class, with uncertain function. There are 11 residues in the CDR3. V was pared by 4 bases and J by 4 bases, with 6 bases between. DNA of the CDR3: TGTGCCAGCAGCGACTTTTACGAGCAGTACTTC. Translated: CASSDFYEQYF.

The rearrangement joins TRBV20-1 to TRBJ1-2; D gene ambiguous. The V gene's germline CDR1 is DFQATT and CDR2 SNEGSKA (reference sequence). Trimming pared 0 bases from V and 7 bases from J, leaving 6 bases between. CDR3 length: 11 residues. CDR3 sequence reads: CSARESGGYTF. Here the CDR3 DNA reads TGCAGTGCTAGAGAAAGTGGTGGCTACACCTTC.

V is TRBV5-1 and J is TRBJ2-7, with 9 nucleotides matching TRBD2. The CDR3 contains 14 residues. Germline CDR1 reads SGHRS; CDR2 reads YFSETQ. V was pared by 4 bases and J by 2 bases, with 4 bases of the junction left unmatched. Written as DNA, the CDR3 is TGCGCCAGCAGCCGACTAGCGGACGCCTACGAGCAGTACTTC. It is translated as CASSRLADAYEQYF.

V gene TRBV5-4 combines with J gene TRBJ2-2, with no clear D. Trimming stripped 7 bases from V and 4 bases from J, with 17 bases between. The CDR3 loop spans 15 amino acids. Germline V CDR1 and CDR2: SGHNT, YYREEE (reference sequence). This chain's CDR3 is CASGRDGVFTGELFF. CDR3 in DNA: TGTGCCAGCGGCCGAGACGGAGTCTTCACCGGGGAGCTGTTTTTT.

The V and J genes are TRBV7-3 and TRBJ2-3; D is possibly TRBD1 (6 bases). This CDR3 spans 15 amino acids. With 6 bases removed from V and 6 bases from J, the gap between germline ends came to 19 bases. CDR1 is SGHTA, CDR2 FQGTGA, per germline. The CDR3 reads CASRQIGGPQDTQYF. CDR3 DNA sequence: TGTGCCAGCAGGCAAATAGGGGGACCACAGGATACGCAGTATTTT.

This clone was picked up many times. The rearrangement links TRBV9 to TRBJ1-1; TRBD1 aligns across 7 bases. This CDR3 has 19 amino acids. V gave up 3 bases and J gave up 5 bases; unmatched junction bases: 22. Germline V lookup: CDR1 SGDLS, CDR2 YYNGEE. This CDR3 reads CASSDSLTGPRQGGTEAFF. For the CDR3, the DNA is TGTGCCAGCAGCGATTCCCTAACGGGGCCTCGACAGGGTGGAACTGAAGCTTTCTTT.

This clone occurred once. The chain joins TRBV4-2 to TRBJ2-5; D ambiguous. Trimming removed 0 bases from V and 5 bases from J, with 10 bases in between. The CDR3 sequence is 14 residues long. Germline lookup yields CDR1 LGHNA and CDR2 YNFKEQ. The chain's CDR3 is CASSQEEGMETQYF. The DNA for the CDR3 is TGTGCCAGCAGCCAAGAGGAAGGGATGGAGACCCAGTACTTC.

The chain's CDR3 is CASSPRPHRDSYEQYF. DNA for the CDR3: TGTGCCAGCAGCCCGCGACCTCACAGGGACTCCTACGAGCAGTACTTC. This chain uses TRBV7-2 with TRBJ2-7; TRBD1 is a possible D gene (6 bases). The CDR3 has 16 residues. Trimming cost V 5 bases and J 0 bases, with 17 bases left between them. CDR1 and CDR2 from the germline V gene are SGHTA and FQGNSA. The entire variable domain, with the rest obtained from reference TRBV7-2 and TRBJ2-7, is as follows: GAGVSQSPSNKVTEKGKDVELRCDPISGHTALYWYRQSLGQGLEFLIYFQGNSAPDKSGLPSDRFSAERTGGSVSTLTIQRTQQEDSAVYLCASSPRPHRDSYEQYFGPGTRLTVT.

This sequence joins TRBV11-3 and TRBJ2-3, with 8 bases identical to TRBD2. The CDR3 consists of 16 residues. Trimming took 5 bases from V and 0 from J; bases not matched to a gene: 7. CDR1 and CDR2 (germline): SGHNT, YENEEA. As DNA, the CDR3 is TGTGCCAGCAGCCGGGGGGCTAGCGGGAGCACAGATACGCAGTATTTT. It translates to CASSRGASGSTDTQYF.

The rearrangement uses TRBV6-5 and TRBJ2-7; D tentatively fits TRBD1 or TRBD2 (5 bases each). Trimming shortened V by 7 bases and J by 7 bases, and 8 bases separated the two germline ends. Per the germline V gene, CDR1 is MNHEY and CDR2 is SVGAGI. The CDR3 sequence is 10 residues long. CDR3 loop: CASMGVEQYF. The CDR3 DNA reads TGTGCCAGCATGGGGGTTGAGCAGTACTTC.

The V and J genes are TRBV7-2 and TRBJ1-1; tentative D call: TRBD1 (6 bases). Trimming took off 1 base at V and 1 base at J, with 16 bases between the two ends. CDR1 and CDR2 from the germline V gene are SGHTA and FQGNSA. The length of the CDR3 is 17 residues. The CDR3 DNA reads as TGTGCCAGCAGCTTAGAGTACGGGCAGGGGACGAACACTGAAGCTTTCTTT. It yields the protein CASSLEYGQGTNTEAFF.

This clone was counted a few times. This rearrangement joins TRBV12-5 to TRBJ2-5; 7 bases fit TRBD2. Unmatched junction bases numbered 6, after V lost 0 bases and J lost 2 bases. Germline CDR1 and CDR2: LGHNT and FRNRAP. The CDR3 has 16 residues. CDR3 sequence: CASGLVVREEQETQYF. The CDR3 bases are TGTGCTAGTGGTTTGGTGGTACGGGAGGAACAAGAGACCCAGTACTTC.

The chain has TRBV27 and TRBJ1-5; the D is unclear. The CDR3 is 17 amino acids. The germline V gene encodes CDR1 MNHEY and CDR2 SMNVEV (reference sequence). The ends were cut back, 3 bases at V and 0 bases at J, with 15 bases in the middle. CDR3 in DNA: TGTGCCAGCAGTTTGTATCTACCGACGGATAGCAATCAGCCCCAGCATTTT. It codes for CASSLYLPTDSNQPQHF.